This TCR beta chain was sequenced in a study of shared clonotypes between healthy human individuals. The naive CD8 subset, CD45RO-negative cells positively selected for CCR7, excluded terminally differentiated effector memory CD45RA+ cells. The germline V gene has CDR1 MNHEY and CDR2 SVGAGI. V lost 0 bases and J 9 bases, leaving 12 bases between the germline ends. The CDR3 extends over 14 amino acids. This clone was detected only once. The data were produced by immunoSEQ multiplex PCR, yet TCRdb's version contains in-frame clones alone and is incomplete. The profile shows around 1.9 million clones, about 94% of them singletons.

Sequenced: naive CD8+ T cells from PBMCs. This receptor was obtained from a man younger than 35 in good health. Some clones in this sample may be carry-over from other donors' samples. The chain carries TRBV6-5 and TRBJ2-1, with D perhaps matching TRBD1 (5 bases). CDR3 sequence reads: CASSYSSGNAEQFF. DNA of the CDR3: TGTGCCAGCAGTTACTCGTCAGGGAACGCTGAGCAGTTCTTC.